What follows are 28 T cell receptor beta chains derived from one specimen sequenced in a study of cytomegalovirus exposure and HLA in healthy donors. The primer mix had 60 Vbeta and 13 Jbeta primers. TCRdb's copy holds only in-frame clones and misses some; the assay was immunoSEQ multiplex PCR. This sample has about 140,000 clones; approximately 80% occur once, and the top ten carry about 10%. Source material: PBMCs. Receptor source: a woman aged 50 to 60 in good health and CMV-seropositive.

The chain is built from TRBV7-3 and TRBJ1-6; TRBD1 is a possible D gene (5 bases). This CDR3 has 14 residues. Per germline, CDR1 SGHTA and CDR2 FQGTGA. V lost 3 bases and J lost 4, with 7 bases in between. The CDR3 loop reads CASSLGLYNSPLHF. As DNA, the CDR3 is TGTGCCAGCAGCTTGGGGCTTTATAATTCACCCCTCCACTTT. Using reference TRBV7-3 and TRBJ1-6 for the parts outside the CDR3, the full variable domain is GAGVSQTPSNKVTEKGKYVELRCDPISGHTALYWYRQSLGQGPEFLIYFQGTGAADDSGLPNDRFFAVRPEGSVSTLKIQRTERGDSAVYLCASSLGLYNSPLHFGNGTRLTVT.

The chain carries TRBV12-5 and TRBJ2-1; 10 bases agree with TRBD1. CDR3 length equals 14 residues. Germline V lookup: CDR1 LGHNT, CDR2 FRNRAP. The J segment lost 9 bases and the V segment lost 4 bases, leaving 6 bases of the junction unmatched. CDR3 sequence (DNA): TGTGCTAGTGGTTCTATGACAGGGGGCTCTGAGCAGTTCTTC. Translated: CASGSMTGGSEQFF.

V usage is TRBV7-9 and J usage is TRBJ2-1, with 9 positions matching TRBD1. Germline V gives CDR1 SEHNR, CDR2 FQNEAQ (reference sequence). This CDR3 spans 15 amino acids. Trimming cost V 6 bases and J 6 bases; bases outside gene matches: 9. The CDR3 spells CASRGTGGMFNEQFF. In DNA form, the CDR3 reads TGTGCCAGCAGGGGAACAGGGGGCATGTTCAATGAGCAGTTCTTC.

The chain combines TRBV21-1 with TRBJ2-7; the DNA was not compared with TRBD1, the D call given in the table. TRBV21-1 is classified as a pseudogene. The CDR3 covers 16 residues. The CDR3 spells CASSRPWDRESYEQYF. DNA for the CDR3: TGTGCCAGCAGCAGACCATGGGACAGGGAAAGCTACGAGCAGTACTTC.

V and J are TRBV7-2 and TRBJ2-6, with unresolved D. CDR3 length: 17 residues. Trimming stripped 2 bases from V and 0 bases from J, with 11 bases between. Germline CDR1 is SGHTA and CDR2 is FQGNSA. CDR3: CASSLWALDSGANVLTF. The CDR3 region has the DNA TGTGCCAGCAGCTTATGGGCGCTGGACTCTGGGGCCAACGTCCTGACTTTC. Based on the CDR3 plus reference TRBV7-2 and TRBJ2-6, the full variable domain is GAGVSQSPSNKVTEKGKDVELRCDPISGHTALYWYRQSLGQGLEFLIYFQGNSAPDKSGLPSDRFSAERTGGSVSTLTIQRTQQEDSAVYLCASSLWALDSGANVLTFGAGSRLTVL.

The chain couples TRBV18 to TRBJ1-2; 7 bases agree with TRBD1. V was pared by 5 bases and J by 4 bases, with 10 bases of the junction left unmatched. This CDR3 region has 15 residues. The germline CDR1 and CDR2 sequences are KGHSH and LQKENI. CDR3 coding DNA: TGTGCCAGCTCAGCCAGGGAACAGGGGACCTATGGCTACACCTTC. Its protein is CASSAREQGTYGYTF.

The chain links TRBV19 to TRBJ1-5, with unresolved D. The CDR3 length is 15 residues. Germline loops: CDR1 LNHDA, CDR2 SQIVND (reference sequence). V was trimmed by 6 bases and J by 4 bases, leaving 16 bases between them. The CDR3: CASRASGGINQPQHF. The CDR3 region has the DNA TGTGCCAGTAGGGCATCCGGAGGGATAAATCAGCCCCAGCATTTT.

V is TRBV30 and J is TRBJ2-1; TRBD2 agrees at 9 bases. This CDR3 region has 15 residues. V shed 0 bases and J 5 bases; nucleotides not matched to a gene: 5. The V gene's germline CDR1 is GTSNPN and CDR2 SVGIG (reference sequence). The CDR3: CAWSVLAGVNNEQFF. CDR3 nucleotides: TGTGCCTGGAGTGTTTTAGCGGGGGTTAACAATGAGCAGTTCTTC.

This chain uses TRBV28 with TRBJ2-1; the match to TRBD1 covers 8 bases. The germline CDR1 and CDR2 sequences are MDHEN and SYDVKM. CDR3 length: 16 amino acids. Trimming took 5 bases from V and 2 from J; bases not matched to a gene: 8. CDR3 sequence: CASSPSGGAPYNEQFF. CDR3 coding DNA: TGTGCCAGCAGTCCCTCAGGGGGCGCGCCCTACAATGAGCAGTTCTTC.

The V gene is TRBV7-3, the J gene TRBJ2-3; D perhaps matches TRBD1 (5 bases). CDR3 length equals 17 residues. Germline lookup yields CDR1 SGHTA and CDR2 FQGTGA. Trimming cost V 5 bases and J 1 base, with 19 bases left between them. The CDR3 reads CASSLKKTVLGTDTQYF. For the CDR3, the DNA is TGTGCCAGCAGCCTAAAAAAGACAGTCCTCGGCACAGATACGCAGTATTTT.

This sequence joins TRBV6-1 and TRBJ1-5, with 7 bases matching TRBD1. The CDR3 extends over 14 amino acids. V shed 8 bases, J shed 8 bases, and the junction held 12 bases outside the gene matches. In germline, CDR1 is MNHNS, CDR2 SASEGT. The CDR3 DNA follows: TGTGCCAGCGATTCAGGGGGTAATATCGAGCCCCAGCATTTT. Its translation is CASDSGGNIEPQHF.

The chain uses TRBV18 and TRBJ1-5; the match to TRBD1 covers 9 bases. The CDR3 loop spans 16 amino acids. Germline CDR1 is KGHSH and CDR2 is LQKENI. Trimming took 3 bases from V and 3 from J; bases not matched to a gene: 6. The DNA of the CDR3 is TGTGCCAGCTCACCCTCGGGGACAGGGAACAATCAGCCCCAGCATTTT. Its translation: CASSPSGTGNNQPQHF.

The CDR3 protein is CASSYSKPSRGYEQYF. The CDR3 nucleotides read TGTGCCAGCAGTTACTCGAAACCGTCGCGGGGTTACGAGCAGTACTTC. The genes are TRBV6-5 and TRBJ2-7; tentatively, D is TRBD2 (6 bases). Per the germline V gene, CDR1 is MNHEY and CDR2 is SVGAGI. The CDR3 has 16 residues. Between the trimmed V and J ends, which lost 0 bases and 4 bases, there was a span of 16 bases.

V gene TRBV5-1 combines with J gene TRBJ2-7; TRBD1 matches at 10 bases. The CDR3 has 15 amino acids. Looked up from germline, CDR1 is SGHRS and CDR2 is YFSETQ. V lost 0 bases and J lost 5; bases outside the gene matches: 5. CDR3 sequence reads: CASSLELTGGHEQYF. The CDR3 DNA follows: TGCGCCAGCAGCTTGGAATTGACAGGGGGCCACGAGCAGTACTTC.

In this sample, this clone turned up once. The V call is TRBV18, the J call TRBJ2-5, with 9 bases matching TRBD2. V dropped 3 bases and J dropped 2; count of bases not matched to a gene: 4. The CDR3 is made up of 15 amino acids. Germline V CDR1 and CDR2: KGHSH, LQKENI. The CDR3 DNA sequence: TGTGCCAGCTCACCTCCCGGACTAGCGCAAGAGACCCAGTACTTC. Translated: CASSPPGLAQETQYF.

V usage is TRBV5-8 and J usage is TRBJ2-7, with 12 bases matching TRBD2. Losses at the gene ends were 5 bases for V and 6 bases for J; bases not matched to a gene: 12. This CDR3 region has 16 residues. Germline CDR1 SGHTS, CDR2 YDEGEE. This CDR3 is CASSRTLAGGHPEQYF. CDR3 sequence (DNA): TGTGCCAGCAGTCGCACACTAGCGGGGGGCCATCCCGAGCAGTACTTC.

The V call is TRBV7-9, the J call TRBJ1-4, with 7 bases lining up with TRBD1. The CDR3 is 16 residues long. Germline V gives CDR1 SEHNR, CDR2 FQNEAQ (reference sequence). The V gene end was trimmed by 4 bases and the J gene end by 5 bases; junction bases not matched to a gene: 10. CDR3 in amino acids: CASSSYRDSRNEKLFF. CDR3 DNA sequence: TGTGCCAGCAGCTCCTACCGGGACAGCCGGAATGAAAAACTGTTTTTT.

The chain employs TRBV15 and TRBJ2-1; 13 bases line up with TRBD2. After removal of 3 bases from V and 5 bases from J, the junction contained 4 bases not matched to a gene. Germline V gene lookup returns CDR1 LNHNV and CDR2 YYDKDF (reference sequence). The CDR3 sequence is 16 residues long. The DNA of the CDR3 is TGTGCCACCAGCAGCGCAGGACTAGCGGGGGACAATGAGCAGTTCTTC. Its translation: CATSSAGLAGDNEQFF.

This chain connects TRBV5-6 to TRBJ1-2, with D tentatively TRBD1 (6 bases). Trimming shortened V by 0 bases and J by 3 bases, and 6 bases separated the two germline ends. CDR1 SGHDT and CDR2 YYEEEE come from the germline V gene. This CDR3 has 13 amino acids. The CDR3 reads CASSLEGDYGYTF. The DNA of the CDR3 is TGTGCCAGCAGCTTGGAGGGGGACTATGGCTACACCTTC.

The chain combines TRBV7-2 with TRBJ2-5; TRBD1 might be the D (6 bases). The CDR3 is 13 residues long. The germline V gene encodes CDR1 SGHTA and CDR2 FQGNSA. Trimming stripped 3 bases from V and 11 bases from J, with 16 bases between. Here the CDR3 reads CASSFTGTWEQYF. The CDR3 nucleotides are TGTGCCAGCAGCTTCACAGGGACCTGGGAGCAGTACTTC. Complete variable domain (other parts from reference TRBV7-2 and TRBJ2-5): GAGVSQSPSNKVTEKGKDVELRCDPISGHTALYWYRQSLGQGLEFLIYFQGNSAPDKSGLPSDRFSAERTGGSVSTLTIQRTQQEDSAVYLCASSFTGTWEQYFGPGTRLLVL.

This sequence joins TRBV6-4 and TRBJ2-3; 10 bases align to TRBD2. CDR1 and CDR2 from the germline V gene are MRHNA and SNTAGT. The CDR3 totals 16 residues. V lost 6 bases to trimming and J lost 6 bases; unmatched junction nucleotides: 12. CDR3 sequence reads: CASSASSGGGKDTQYF. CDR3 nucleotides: TGTGCCAGCAGCGCGTCTAGCGGGGGAGGAAAGGATACGCAGTATTTT.

The CDR3 coding sequence is TGTGCCAGCAGCTTAGCGTACCAGGAGGGAAGTGGCTACACCTTC. This encodes CASSLAYQEGSGYTF. The chain uses TRBV5-8 and TRBJ1-2, with D unclear. Germline V CDR1 and CDR2: SGHTS, YDEGEE. This CDR3 is 15 amino acids long. The V end was cut by 2 bases, the J end by 7 bases, with 18 bases between.

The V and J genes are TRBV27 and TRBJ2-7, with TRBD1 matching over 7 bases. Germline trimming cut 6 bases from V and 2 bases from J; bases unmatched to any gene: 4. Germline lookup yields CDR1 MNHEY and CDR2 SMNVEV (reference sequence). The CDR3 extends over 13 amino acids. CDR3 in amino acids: CASSSGGAYEQYF. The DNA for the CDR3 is TGTGCCAGCAGCTCAGGGGGTGCCTACGAGCAGTACTTC.

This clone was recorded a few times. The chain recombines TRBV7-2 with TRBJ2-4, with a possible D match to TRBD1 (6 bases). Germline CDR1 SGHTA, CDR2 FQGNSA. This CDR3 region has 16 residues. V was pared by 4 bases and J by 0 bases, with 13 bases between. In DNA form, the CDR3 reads TGTGCCAGCAGCTCCGGGACACTTCTAGCCAAAAACATTCAGTACTTC. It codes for CASSSGTLLAKNIQYF.

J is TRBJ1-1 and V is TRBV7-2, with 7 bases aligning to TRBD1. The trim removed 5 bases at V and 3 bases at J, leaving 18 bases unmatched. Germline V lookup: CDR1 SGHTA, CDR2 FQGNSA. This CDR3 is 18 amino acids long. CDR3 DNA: TGTGCCAGCAGCCTCACGGGGAGACAGGGCGGAGGGTACACTGAAGCTTTCTTT. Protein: CASSLTGRQGGGYTEAFF. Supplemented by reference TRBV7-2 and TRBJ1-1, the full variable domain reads GAGVSQSPSNKVTEKGKDVELRCDPISGHTALYWYRQSLGQGLEFLIYFQGNSAPDKSGLPSDRFSAERTGGSVSTLTIQRTQQEDSAVYLCASSLTGRQGGGYTEAFFGQGTRLTVV.

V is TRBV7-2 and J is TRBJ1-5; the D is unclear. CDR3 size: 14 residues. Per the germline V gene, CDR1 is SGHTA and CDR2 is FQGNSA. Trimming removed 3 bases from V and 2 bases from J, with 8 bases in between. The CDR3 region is CASSFPGGNQPQHF. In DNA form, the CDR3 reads TGTGCCAGCAGCTTCCCCGGGGGCAATCAGCCCCAGCATTTT.

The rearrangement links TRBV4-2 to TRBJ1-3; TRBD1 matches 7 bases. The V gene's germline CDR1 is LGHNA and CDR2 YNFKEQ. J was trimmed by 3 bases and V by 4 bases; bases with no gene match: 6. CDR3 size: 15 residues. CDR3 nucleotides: TGTGCCAGCAGCCGGAGTACAGGGGATGGAAACACCATATATTTT. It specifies CASSRSTGDGNTIYF.

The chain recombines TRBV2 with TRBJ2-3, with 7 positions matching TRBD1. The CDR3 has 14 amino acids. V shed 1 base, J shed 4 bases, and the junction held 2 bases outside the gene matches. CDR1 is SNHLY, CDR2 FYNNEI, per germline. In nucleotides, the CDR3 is TGTGCCAGCAGTGAAGGGCAGGGGGCAGATACGCAGTATTTT. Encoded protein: CASSEGQGADTQYF.